These 4 T cell receptor beta chains were all obtained from the same sample, sequenced in a study of blood T cell repertoires in COVID-19. Some clones are missing from TCRdb's copy, which holds only in-frame ones; the method was immunoSEQ multiplex PCR. The top ten clones hold approximately 2.5% of a sample with 270,000 or so clones, approximately 91% of them seen once. Sequences were obtained from PBMCs or T cells enriched from blood (not recorded which). These TCRs come from a woman aged 40-49 years with acute COVID-19.

V and J are TRBV7-2 and TRBJ1-1; 10 bases map to TRBD1. Trimming at V came to 0 bases and at J to 5 bases, leaving 3 bases not matched to a gene. This CDR3 has 15 amino acids. Germline CDR1 and CDR2: SGHTA and FQGNSA. The CDR3 region has the DNA TGTGCCAGCAGCTTAGCTCGGGGACAGGGGACTGAAGCTTTCTTT. It yields the protein CASSLARGQGTEAFF.

The rearrangement uses TRBV27 and TRBJ2-5, with TRBD2 identical over 13 bases. CDR3 length: 16 amino acids. Germline V gene lookup returns CDR1 MNHEY and CDR2 SMNVEV (reference sequence). Unmatched junction bases numbered 6, after V lost 7 bases and J lost 1 base. CDR3 loop: CASKPRTSGGQETQYF. The CDR3 DNA follows: TGTGCCAGCAAGCCAAGGACTAGCGGGGGCCAAGAGACCCAGTACTTC.

The chain is built from TRBV6-1 and TRBJ1-4; tentative D call: TRBD1 (5 bases). Trimming removed 2 bases at V and 0 bases at J, with 10 bases between. The CDR3 sequence is 16 residues long. Per germline, CDR1 MNHNS and CDR2 SASEGT. The CDR3: CASSEFGGTTNEKLFF. CDR3 nucleotide sequence: TGTGCCAGCAGTGAATTTGGGGGGACAACTAATGAAAAACTGTTTTTT.

The J gene is TRBJ1-5, the V gene TRBV7-3; weak D call: TRBD1 (5 bases). The V and J ends lost 8 bases and 0 bases respectively, with 17 bases between them. The length of the CDR3 is 16 residues. CDR1 is SGHTA, CDR2 FQGTGA, per germline. The CDR3 spells CASGAWRPYSNQPQHF. CDR3 in DNA: TGTGCCAGCGGGGCATGGAGACCGTATAGCAATCAGCCCCAGCATTTT.